Listed here are 3 T cell receptor beta chains from one sample, sequenced in a study of blood T cell repertoires in COVID-19. This table comes from immunoSEQ multiplex PCR, and its TCRdb copy is limited to in-frame clones, with some not included. Of about 150,000 clones in the sample, roughly 80% were seen once. The sample was peripheral blood. These receptor sequences come from a man older than 75 with acute or convalescent COVID-19.

V gene TRBV6-1 combines with J gene TRBJ1-2; no clear D. CDR1 MNHNS and CDR2 SASEGT come from the germline V gene. This CDR3 is built from 16 residues. Trimming removed 3 bases from V and 2 bases from J, with 16 bases in between. This chain's CDR3 is CASSDGSSGKNYGYTF. The DNA of the CDR3 is TGTGCCAGCAGTGACGGGTCCTCGGGGAAGAACTATGGCTACACCTTC.

The count of this clone is one. The rearrangement uses TRBV14 and TRBJ1-1; TRBD1 aligns across 7 bases. Germline-derived CDR1 and CDR2 are SGHDN and FVKESK. V gave up 3 bases and J gave up 0 bases; unmatched junction bases: 13. The CDR3 is 18 residues long. CDR3 sequence reads: CASSHHGRTGWVNTEAFF. In DNA form, the CDR3 reads TGTGCCAGCAGCCATCACGGAAGGACAGGTTGGGTGAACACTGAAGCTTTCTTT.

The chain recombines TRBV19 with TRBJ1-1; 12 nucleotides align to TRBD1. The length of the CDR3 is 15 residues. The germline V gene has CDR1 LNHDA and CDR2 SQIVND (reference sequence). V gave up 5 bases and J gave up 3 bases; unmatched junction bases: 4. The CDR3 DNA sequence: TGTGCCAGTAGTCCGGGACAGGGGGCTCACACTGAAGCTTTCTTT. Its translation: CASSPGQGAHTEAFF.